These 19 T cell receptor beta chains were all obtained from the same sample, sequenced in a study of T cells in Graves' hyperthyroidism and ophthalmopathy. The CDR3 regions of TCR beta were amplified from RNA transcripts. The TCR CDR3 was amplified in a first-round RT-PCR using the HTBI primer set. One entry per CDR3 protein, called by TCRdb with MiXCR from the multiplex PCR reads. The sample yields about 600,000 distinct CDR3 sequences, roughly 16% seen once. Sample: blood. The receptors derive from a woman in her forties with Graves' ophthalmopathy.

The gene calls are TRBV2 and TRBJ2-5; 9 bases are a match to TRBD2. Germline V gives CDR1 SNHLY, CDR2 FYNNEI. The CDR3 has 14 amino acids. Trimming cost V 4 bases and J 5 bases; bases outside gene matches: 5. The DNA of the CDR3 is TGTGCCAGCAGTGCGGGACTAGCCGGGGAGACCCAGTACTTC. This codes for CASSAGLAGETQYF.

Ten or more counts support this clonotype. The V and J genes are TRBV28 and TRBJ2-7, with D maybe TRBD1 (5 bases). Germline-derived CDR1 and CDR2 are MDHEN and SYDVKM. The CDR3 totals 15 residues. V lost 3 bases to trimming and J lost 1 base, with 13 bases between them. The DNA for the CDR3 is TGTGCCAGCAGTTTTGGGGCCCCCGGATCCTACGAGCAGTACTTC. It translates to CASSFGAPGSYEQYF. Looking up the rest from reference TRBV28 and TRBJ2-7 gives the full variable domain: DVKVTQSSRYLVKRTGEKVFLECVQDMDHENMFWYRQDPGLGLRLIYFSYDVKMKEKGDIPEGYSVSREKKERFSLILESASTNQTSMYLCASSFGAPGSYEQYFGPGTRLTVT.

The sample holds many counts of this clonotype. The DNA for the CDR3 is TGTGCCAGCTCACCACCGGCGGGGGCTACGCAGTATTTT. It is translated as CASSPPAGATQYF. The chain recombines TRBV18 with TRBJ2-3; a weak D match, TRBD2 (7 bases). Germline V gives CDR1 KGHSH, CDR2 LQKENI. The CDR3 extends over 13 amino acids. Trimming took 0 bases from V and 8 from J, leaving 9 bases between them.

This clonotype has just a few counts. The rearrangement links TRBV24-1 to TRBJ2-7, with 7 positions matching TRBD2. Per the germline V gene, CDR1 is KGHDR and CDR2 is SFDVKD. The CDR3 spans 11 residues. J gave up 5 bases and V 9 bases, and 3 bases lay outside the gene matches. For the CDR3, the DNA is TGTGCCACCTCAGCGGGGAACGAGCAGTACTTC. Amino acid sequence: CATSAGNEQYF.

This clonotype has more than one count but fewer than ten. The chain couples TRBV5-1 to TRBJ2-1; weak D call: TRBD1 (5 bases). This CDR3 region has 15 residues. Trimming pared 5 bases from V and 0 bases from J, leaving 12 bases between. The germline V gene has CDR1 SGHRS and CDR2 YFSETQ. The CDR3 DNA is TGCGCCAGCAGACCGGACATCCCCTCCTACAATGAGCAGTTCTTC. Translation gives CASRPDIPSYNEQFF.

This clonotype was picked up many times. The V gene is TRBV11-3, the J gene TRBJ2-3; 8 bases are shared with TRBD1. V was clipped by 5 bases and J by 4 bases; unmatched bases: 8. CDR1 is SGHNT, CDR2 YENEEA, per germline. This CDR3 is 15 amino acids long. The CDR3 DNA follows: TGTGCCAGCAGCCCGACAGGGGTGGGAGCAGATACGCAGTATTTT. Its protein product is CASSPTGVGADTQYF.

This clonotype has just a few counts. This chain joins TRBV5-1 and TRBJ2-2; no reliable D call. The length of the CDR3 is 15 residues. The germline gives CDR1 SGHRS, CDR2 YFSETQ. V dropped 6 bases and J dropped 6 bases, with 18 bases sitting between them. Written as DNA, the CDR3 is TGCGCCAGCACCCCGTTGTCCAGCCTTTCCGGGGAGCTGTTTTTT. Its protein product is CASTPLSSLSGELFF.

This CDR3 reads CASSFWAGVVNTEAFF. In DNA form, the CDR3 reads TGTGCCAGCAGCTTTTGGGCAGGGGTTGTGAACACTGAAGCTTTCTTT. The rearrangement uses TRBV5-6 and TRBJ1-1; TRBD1 might be the D (6 bases). Per germline, CDR1 SGHDT and CDR2 YYEEEE. Trimming took off 2 bases at V and 0 bases at J, with 14 bases between the two ends. The CDR3 covers 16 residues.

This chain joins TRBV5-1 and TRBJ2-7; TRBD1 matches 7 bases. Germline V gene lookup returns CDR1 SGHRS and CDR2 YFSETQ. This CDR3 contains 15 residues. Trimming took 0 bases from V and 1 from J; bases not matched to a gene: 4. DNA for the CDR3: TGCGCCAGCAGCTTGGAGGCACAGGGGTCCTACGAGCAGTACTTC. Protein product: CASSLEAQGSYEQYF.

This clonotype was counted at least ten times. CDR3 in DNA: TGTGCCAGCAATCACGGGAGGGCGAACGAGCAGTACTTC. Its protein product is CASNHGRANEQYF. This chain uses TRBV2 with TRBJ2-7; 8 nucleotides line up with TRBD2. This CDR3 region has 13 residues. After removal of 7 bases from V and 5 bases from J, the junction contained 7 bases not matched to a gene. Germline loops: CDR1 SNHLY, CDR2 FYNNEI.

The V and J genes are TRBV28 and TRBJ2-7; D remains unclear. Germline CDR1 and CDR2: MDHEN and SYDVKM. The CDR3 loop spans 11 amino acids. Deletions cut 6 bases from V and 8 bases from J, with 11 bases between. The CDR3 sequence is CASRTQDKQYF. As DNA, the CDR3 is TGTGCCAGCAGAACGCAAGATAAGCAGTACTTC. The whole variable domain, filled in from reference TRBV28 and TRBJ2-7, reads DVKVTQSSRYLVKRTGEKVFLECVQDMDHENMFWYRQDPGLGLRLIYFSYDVKMKEKGDIPEGYSVSREKKERFSLILESASTNQTSMYLCASRTQDKQYFGPGTRLTVT.

The chain uses TRBV3-1 and TRBJ2-2; either TRBD1 or TRBD2 may fit D (5 bases each). Germline V CDR1 and CDR2: LGHDT, YNNKEL (reference sequence). V dropped 1 base and J dropped 9 bases, with 9 bases sitting between them. This CDR3 contains 13 residues. The CDR3, as DNA: TGTGCCAGCAGCCAAGGTCCGGGACGGGAGCTGTTTTTT. It encodes CASSQGPGRELFF.

This clonotype has at least ten counts. The rearrangement links TRBV5-1 to TRBJ2-1, with D possibly being TRBD2 (6 bases). Trimming removed 5 bases from V and 4 bases from J, with 19 bases in between. The CDR3 is made up of 16 amino acids. Per the germline V gene, CDR1 is SGHRS and CDR2 is YFSETQ. In DNA form, the CDR3 reads TGCGCCAGCAGGGGGGTACCGGGGGAGAATTACAATGAGCAGTTCTTC. It codes for CASRGVPGENYNEQFF.

A remark on this clonotype: A read error may account for a junction end that differs from germline. The CDR3 region has the DNA TGTGCCAGCAGCTTACGGGGCTCTGGAAACCCCATATATTTT. This sequence encodes CASSLRGSGNPIYF. The chain couples TRBV7-9 to TRBJ1-3, with D tentatively TRBD1 (5 bases). This CDR3 spans 14 amino acids. Germline lookup yields CDR1 SEHNR and CDR2 FQNEAQ (reference sequence).

This clonotype was counted at least ten times. CDR3 residues: CASSEGTGRNQPQHF. CDR3 nucleotides: TGTGCCAGCAGTGAGGGGACAGGGAGGAATCAGCCCCAGCATTTT. This chain joins TRBV2 and TRBJ1-5; the match to TRBD1 covers 9 bases. The CDR3 contains 15 residues. The V gene end was trimmed by 3 bases and the J gene end by 4 bases; junction bases not matched to a gene: 4. Germline V lookup: CDR1 SNHLY, CDR2 FYNNEI.

In its sample, this clonotype was seen many times. The gene calls are TRBV20-1 and TRBJ2-1, with 11 bases lining up with TRBD1. Germline assignment: CDR1 DFQATT and CDR2 SNEGSKA (reference sequence). J gave up 7 bases and V 3 bases, and 5 bases lay outside the gene matches. The CDR3 loop spans 14 amino acids. The CDR3 coding sequence is TGCAGTGCTAGTGGACAGGGGGCAGGGAATGAGCAGTTCTTC. Its protein product is CSASGQGAGNEQFF.

In its sample, this clonotype was seen many times. The chain recombines TRBV3-1 with TRBJ1-2, with 8 bases aligning to TRBD1. Germline lookup yields CDR1 LGHDT and CDR2 YNNKEL (reference sequence). The V and J ends lost 4 bases and 6 bases, in that order; junction bases with no gene match: 7. The CDR3 is 14 amino acids. The CDR3 region is CASSRGQGGHGYTF. The CDR3 nucleotides are TGTGCCAGCAGCCGCGGACAGGGAGGCCATGGCTACACCTTC.

The table lists this clonotype with a count of one. The CDR3 DNA sequence: TGTGCCAGCAGCCCCACCGGAGGGGAGAACGCCTACAATGAGCAGTTCTTC. It is translated as CASSPTGGENAYNEQFF. The chain has TRBV5-4 and TRBJ2-1, with D perhaps TRBD2 (6 bases). This CDR3 is built from 17 residues. Trimming shortened V by 4 bases and J by 2 bases, and 19 bases separated the two germline ends. Germline-derived CDR1 and CDR2 are SGHNT and YYREEE (reference sequence).

The table lists this clonotype with many counts. V is TRBV12-3 or TRBV12-4 and J is TRBJ1-1; tentatively, D is TRBD1 (5 bases). The germline V and J ends were trimmed by 5 bases and 1 base, with 8 bases remaining between them. The CDR3 length is 13 residues. CDR3 nucleotides: TGTGCCAGCAGTCGACAGAAGAACACTGAAGCTTTCTTT. It specifies CASSRQKNTEAFF.